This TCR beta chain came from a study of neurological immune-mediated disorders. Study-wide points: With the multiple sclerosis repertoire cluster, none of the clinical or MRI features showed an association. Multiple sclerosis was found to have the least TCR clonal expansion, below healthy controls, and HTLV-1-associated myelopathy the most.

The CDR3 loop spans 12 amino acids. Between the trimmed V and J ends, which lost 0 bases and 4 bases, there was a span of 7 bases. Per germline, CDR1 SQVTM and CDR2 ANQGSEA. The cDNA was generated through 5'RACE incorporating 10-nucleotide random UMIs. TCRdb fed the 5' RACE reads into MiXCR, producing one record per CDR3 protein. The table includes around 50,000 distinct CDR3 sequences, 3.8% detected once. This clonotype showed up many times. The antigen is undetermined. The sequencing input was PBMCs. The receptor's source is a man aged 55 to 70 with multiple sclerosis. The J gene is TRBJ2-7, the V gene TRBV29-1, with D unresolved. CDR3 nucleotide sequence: TGCAGCGTTGAAGAGTCATCATACGAGCAGTACTTC. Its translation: CSVEESSYEQYF.